The 29 T cell receptor beta chains listed next were all sequenced from one sample in a study of blood T cells in healthy people across ages. A second PCR, run for roughly 7 to 11 cycles, used a sample-barcoded 5' primer plus a J-beta primer mix. TCRdb passed the 5' RACE reads through MiXCR, listing each CDR3 protein once. This sample has approximately 790,000 distinct CDR3 sequences; around two thirds occur once, and the top ten carry around a quarter. Sequenced material: blood. These receptors all stem from a man aged 25-40 years in good health.

This clonotype appeared a few times. The chain combines TRBV11-2 with TRBJ2-1, with D possibly matching TRBD1 (7 bases). CDR3 length: 17 amino acids. From germline, CDR1 is SGHAT and CDR2 FQNNGV. V was pared by 2 bases and J by 6 bases, with 20 bases between. The CDR3 protein is CASSLLALRDSPNEQFF. Written as DNA, the CDR3 is TGTGCCAGCAGCTTATTAGCCCTGCGGGACAGCCCCAATGAGCAGTTCTTC. The full variable domain, in which reference TRBV11-2 and TRBJ2-1 provide the parts outside the CDR3, is EAGVAQSPRYKIIEKRQSVAFWCNPISGHATLYWYQQILGQGPKLLIQFQNNGVVDDSQLPKDRFSAERLKGVDSTLKIQPAKLEDSAVYLCASSLLALRDSPNEQFFGPGTRLTVL.

The V call is TRBV27, the J call TRBJ2-7, with a tentative D call TRBD1 (6 bases). V lost 8 bases to trimming and J lost 5 bases, with 28 bases between them. In germline, CDR1 is MNHEY, CDR2 SMNVEV (reference sequence). There are 17 residues in the CDR3. CDR3 sequence: CASLSRGDKKSLHEQYF. The CDR3 DNA reads TGTGCCAGCCTTTCCCGAGGGGACAAAAAATCTCTCCACGAGCAGTACTTC.

The V gene is TRBV7-9, the J gene TRBJ2-3; D may be TRBD1 (6 bases). The V end lost 4 bases, the J end lost 0 bases, and 23 bases lay between the germline ends. CDR1 is SEHNR and CDR2 is FQNEAQ in the germline V gene (reference sequence). The CDR3 runs to 19 residues. CDR3 nucleotides: TGTGCCAGCAGCTCTAGCCTGACCCACAGGGTCCTTAGCACAGATACGCAGTATTTT. It yields the protein CASSSSLTHRVLSTDTQYF.

The CDR3 spells CASSFPRDSGTDTQYF. In nucleotides, the CDR3 is TGCGCCAGCAGTTTCCCCCGGGACTCCGGCACAGATACGCAGTATTTT. The rearrangement uses TRBV5-1 and TRBJ2-3, with D perhaps matching TRBD2 (6 bases). This CDR3 has 16 amino acids. V dropped 5 bases and J dropped 1 base, with 17 bases sitting between them. Germline V lookup: CDR1 SGHRS, CDR2 YFSETQ.

The chain employs TRBV20-1 and TRBJ2-6, with D perhaps TRBD1 or TRBD2 (5 bases each). This CDR3 contains 18 residues. Trimming took 2 bases from V and 0 from J, leaving 17 bases between them. The germline V gene has CDR1 DFQATT and CDR2 SNEGSKA (reference sequence). The CDR3 protein is CSARLSGGVGSGANVLTF. CDR3 sequence (DNA): TGCAGTGCTAGATTGAGTGGGGGTGTGGGCTCTGGGGCCAACGTCCTGACTTTC.

This clonotype was recorded only once. The chain uses TRBV4-2 and TRBJ1-6, with TRBD1 matching over 9 bases. In germline, CDR1 is LGHNA, CDR2 YNFKEQ. This CDR3 has 15 amino acids. The trim removed 8 bases at V and 5 bases at J, leaving 7 bases unmatched. The CDR3: CASAPRTGDNSPLHF. The CDR3 DNA is TGTGCCAGCGCCCCGAGGACAGGGGATAATTCACCCCTCCACTTT.

This clonotype was observed a handful of times. The J gene is TRBJ2-4, the V gene TRBV29-1, with a possible D match to TRBD1 (5 bases). Gene TRBJ2-7 matches the end of the DNA better, so the J call may be wrong. Germline lookup yields CDR1 SQVTM and CDR2 ANQGSEA. The CDR3 runs 12 residues. The CDR3 loop is CSAWSGQHEQYF. In DNA, the CDR3 is TGCAGCGCCTGGTCAGGGCAACACGAGCAGTACTTC.

CDR3 coding DNA: TGTGCCAGCAGCCAAGGAGGGATTAGCGGGGGCCTCAGCTCCTACGAGCAGTACTTC. It is translated as CASSQGGISGGLSSYEQYF. The J gene is TRBJ2-7, the V gene TRBV14; 9 bases fit TRBD2. Trimming cost V 1 base and J 0 bases; bases outside gene matches: 13. The CDR3 has 19 amino acids. Germline CDR1 and CDR2: SGHDN and FVKESK. The full variable domain, its missing parts supplied by reference TRBV14 and TRBJ2-7, is EAGVTQFPSHSVIEKGQTVTLRCDPISGHDNLYWYRRVMGKEIKFLLHFVKESKQDESGMPNNRFLAERTGGTYSTLKVQPAELEDSGVYFCASSQGGISGGLSSYEQYFGPGTRLTVT.

This sequence joins TRBV7-2 and TRBJ2-7; TRBD1 matches 9 bases. There are 14 residues in the CDR3. Trimming removed 2 bases from V and 6 bases from J; junction bases left unmatched: 5. Germline CDR1 is SGHTA and CDR2 is FQGNSA. CDR3 in amino acids: CASSLTGQGIEQYF. The CDR3, as DNA: TGTGCCAGCAGCTTAACGGGACAGGGAATCGAGCAGTACTTC.

This clonotype is a singleton in its sample. V usage is TRBV7-9 and J usage is TRBJ2-3, with 8 bases identical to TRBD2. Losses at the gene ends were 4 bases for V and 11 bases for J; bases not matched to a gene: 17. Germline-derived CDR1 and CDR2 are SEHNR and FQNEAQ (reference sequence). The CDR3 sequence is 16 residues long. CDR3 region: CASSSPAGGRSLQQYF. The CDR3 DNA sequence: TGTGCCAGCAGCTCCCCCGCGGGGGGCCGATCCTTACAGCAGTATTTT.

Ten or more counts support this clonotype. V usage is TRBV29-1 and J usage is TRBJ2-5; the D is unclear. Germline V CDR1 and CDR2: SQVTM, ANQGSEA. There are 13 residues in the CDR3. The V gene lost 1 base and the J gene lost 1 base, with 7 bases spanning the gap. The CDR3 loop is CSVEASPQETQYF. In DNA, the CDR3 is TGCAGCGTTGAAGCCAGCCCCCAAGAGACCCAGTACTTC.

The chain recombines TRBV6-5 with TRBJ2-5; 7 bases match TRBD1. The germline gives CDR1 MNHEY, CDR2 SVGAGI. This CDR3 contains 16 residues. The junction had 10 bases not matched to a gene; V was cut back by 5 bases and J by 1 base. The CDR3: CASSNFGTAFQETQYF. The CDR3 DNA reads as TGTGCCAGCAGTAACTTCGGGACAGCGTTCCAAGAGACCCAGTACTTC.

V usage is TRBV7-2 and J usage is TRBJ2-1; 9 positions match TRBD2. This CDR3 spans 15 amino acids. The J segment lost 8 bases and the V segment lost 2 bases, leaving 7 bases of the junction unmatched. Germline CDR1 SGHTA, CDR2 FQGNSA. CDR3 DNA: TGTGCCAGCAGCTTAAGTTCCCTAGCGGGGTATGAGCAGTTCTTC. Protein: CASSLSSLAGYEQFF. The full variable domain, with the rest looked up from reference TRBV7-2 and TRBJ2-1, is GAGVSQSPSNKVTEKGKDVELRCDPISGHTALYWYRQSLGQGLEFLIYFQGNSAPDKSGLPSDRFSAERTGGSVSTLTIQRTQQEDSAVYLCASSLSSLAGYEQFFGPGTRLTVL.

The rearrangement links TRBV4-3 to TRBJ1-2, with D unclear. Germline lookup yields CDR1 LGHNA and CDR2 YSLEER. V lost 1 base, J lost 4 bases, and 13 bases lay in between. This CDR3 is built from 15 residues. The CDR3 DNA is TGCGCCAGCAGCCAAGCAGCAGGCGGCCGCTATGGCTACACCTTC. Translation: CASSQAAGGRYGYTF.

The rearrangement joins TRBV10-3 to TRBJ1-2; D is possibly TRBD1 (6 bases). Between the trimmed V and J ends, which lost 3 bases and 8 bases, there was a span of 22 bases. Looked up from germline, CDR1 is ENHRY and CDR2 is SYGVKD. This CDR3 comprises 16 residues. CDR3 in amino acids: CAISDGGDRQGKGYTF. The CDR3 DNA follows: TGTGCCATCAGTGACGGGGGAGATAGGCAGGGGAAAGGCTACACCTTC.

The rearrangement links TRBV15 to TRBJ2-3; 9 bases fit TRBD1. J gave up 4 bases and V 0 bases, and 5 bases lay outside the gene matches. This CDR3 is 16 amino acids long. Germline CDR1 is LNHNV and CDR2 is YYDKDF (reference sequence). Written as DNA, the CDR3 is TGTGCCACCAGCAGAGATCAGCGGACAGGGGCAGATACGCAGTATTTT. This translates into CATSRDQRTGADTQYF.

This chain connects TRBV20-1 to TRBJ2-1; D gene uncertain. Trimming removed 0 bases from V and 2 bases from J, with 11 bases in between. The CDR3 is 15 residues long. The germline V gene encodes CDR1 DFQATT and CDR2 SNEGSKA (reference sequence). In DNA form, the CDR3 reads TGCAGTGCTAGAGATCTGGGCAACCCCTACAATGAGCAGTTCTTC. Its translation: CSARDLGNPYNEQFF.

The genes are TRBV24-1 and TRBJ2-7; 10 nucleotides align to TRBD2. The J segment lost 0 bases and the V segment lost 5 bases, leaving 0 bases of the junction unmatched. The CDR3 has 14 amino acids. Looked up from germline, CDR1 is KGHDR and CDR2 is SFDVKD. The CDR3 DNA is TGTGCCACCAGTGCTAGCGGGAGCTCCTACGAGCAGTACTTC. It specifies CATSASGSSYEQYF.

The V and J genes are TRBV4-2 and TRBJ1-5, with D unresolved. The germline CDR1 and CDR2 sequences are LGHNA and YNFKEQ. V lost 3 bases to trimming and J lost 3 bases, with 9 bases between them. CDR3 size: 14 residues. This CDR3 is CASSHGSSNQPQHF. The CDR3 region has the DNA TGTGCCAGCAGCCACGGGTCATCCAATCAGCCCCAGCATTTT.

The chain couples TRBV6-2 or TRBV6-3 to TRBJ2-1; a weak D match, TRBD1 (6 bases). The last part of the DNA fits TRBJ2-7 better; the J call may be wrong. CDR1 and CDR2 (germline): MNHEY, SVGEGT. CDR3 length: 14 residues. This CDR3 is CASSYLRQDNEQYF. CDR3 in DNA: TGTGCCAGCAGTTACCTTAGACAGGACAATGAGCAGTACTTC.

This clonotype showed up just once. Compared with germline, one end of the junction differs, possibly owing to a read error. This chain links TRBV7-2 with TRBJ1-1; D is unclear. CDR3 length: 12 amino acids. CDR1 and CDR2 from the germline V gene are SGHTA and FQGNSA. In DNA, the CDR3 is TGTGCCAGCAGCCCTGCCCCACGTGAAGTTTTCTTT. Its translation: CASSPAPREVFF.

In its sample, this clonotype was seen a few times. The chain has TRBV9 and TRBJ1-1; the match to TRBD1 covers 9 bases. Trimming cost V 3 bases and J 6 bases; bases outside gene matches: 0. CDR1 is SGDLS, CDR2 YYNGEE, per germline. The CDR3 sequence is 12 residues long. In DNA, the CDR3 is TGTGCCAGCAGCGGACAGGGGGCTGAAGCTTTCTTT. Its protein is CASSGQGAEAFF. The full variable domain, with the rest looked up from reference TRBV9 and TRBJ1-1, is DSGVTQTPKHLITATGQRVTLRCSPRSGDLSVYWYQQSLDQGLQFLIQYYNGEERAKGNILERFSAQQFPDLHSELNLSSLELGDSALYFCASSGQGAEAFFGQGTRLTVV.

The CDR3 coding sequence is TGTGCCAGCAGCTTAGGGGGGGGACAGGTGAATCAGCCCCAGCATTTT. Translation: CASSLGGGQVNQPQHF. The chain couples TRBV7-2 to TRBJ1-5; 8 bases match TRBD1. CDR1 SGHTA and CDR2 FQGNSA come from the germline V gene. J gave up 4 bases and V 1 base, and 6 bases lay outside the gene matches. CDR3 length: 16 amino acids.

The chain uses TRBV6-5 and TRBJ1-6; the D gene is possibly TRBD1 (5 bases). Germline CDR1 MNHEY, CDR2 SVGAGI. The CDR3 length is 14 residues. The V gene lost 10 bases and the J gene lost 10 bases, with 20 bases spanning the gap. CDR3 protein: CATSVGRVRSPLHF. CDR3 nucleotides: TGTGCCACCTCGGTGGGCAGGGTGAGGTCACCCCTCCACTTT.

V and J are TRBV2 and TRBJ2-7; no firm D call. The germline V gene encodes CDR1 SNHLY and CDR2 FYNNEI. The germline V and J ends were trimmed by 6 bases and 0 bases, with 9 bases remaining between them. The CDR3 length is 13 residues. CDR3 nucleotides: TGTGCCAGCAGGGACCTCAGCTCCTACGAGCAGTACTTC. It translates to CASRDLSSYEQYF.

A single count supports this clonotype. The chain combines TRBV10-3 with TRBJ1-1, with 8 positions matching TRBD1. Germline CDR1 reads ENHRY; CDR2 reads SYGVKD. CDR3 length: 12 residues. J lost 5 bases, V lost 11 bases, and 7 bases had no gene match. The CDR3 loop reads CAAQGGGTEAFF. CDR3 DNA sequence: TGTGCCGCACAGGGGGGAGGAACTGAAGCTTTCTTT.

The V call is TRBV12-3 or TRBV12-4, the J call TRBJ1-6; D ambiguous. Trimming shortened V by 1 base and J by 8 bases, and 9 bases separated the two germline ends. This CDR3 spans 14 amino acids. The DNA for the CDR3 is TGTGCCAGCAGTTTAGGGTTAGAGCATTCACCCCTCCACTTT. Translated, it gives CASSLGLEHSPLHF.

The rearrangement links TRBV7-3 to TRBJ2-1; 11 bases are shared with TRBD2. The J call is doubtful: the DNA matches TRBJ2-7 better. Looked up from germline, CDR1 is SGHTA and CDR2 is FQGTGA. CDR3 size: 16 residues. CDR3 residues: CASSLLAGGQGNEQYF. DNA of the CDR3: TGTGCCAGCAGCTTATTAGCGGGGGGGCAAGGGAATGAGCAGTACTTC.

This clonotype was seen a few times. The V gene is TRBV7-8, the J gene TRBJ2-7; the D gene is possibly TRBD1 (7 bases). In germline, CDR1 is SGHVS, CDR2 FQNEAQ. V was shortened by 4 bases and J by 6 bases, with 16 bases between the two germline ends. The CDR3 length is 14 residues. The CDR3 DNA sequence: TGTGCCAGCAGCTCCCAGGGGGGTTATGGCGAGCAGTACTTC. Encoded protein: CASSSQGGYGEQYF.